The present T cell receptor (beta chain) was sequenced within a study of cytomegalovirus exposure and HLA in healthy donors. This CDR3 region has 14 residues. Germline V lookup: CDR1 MDHEN, CDR2 SYDVKM. V lost 6 bases, J lost 0 bases, and 11 bases lay in between. Assay: immunoSEQ multiplex PCR; the TCRdb copy retains only in-frame clones and omits some. The sample yields about 130,000 clones, roughly 87% seen once. The chain combines TRBV28 with TRBJ1-1, with D perhaps TRBD1 (5 bases). The receptor was isolated from a woman between 18 and 29 years old in good health and CMV-seropositive. Source material: PBMCs. CDR3 sequence reads: CASRSRQLNTEAFF. CDR3 DNA: TGTGCCAGCAGATCCCGACAGTTGAACACTGAAGCTTTCTTT.